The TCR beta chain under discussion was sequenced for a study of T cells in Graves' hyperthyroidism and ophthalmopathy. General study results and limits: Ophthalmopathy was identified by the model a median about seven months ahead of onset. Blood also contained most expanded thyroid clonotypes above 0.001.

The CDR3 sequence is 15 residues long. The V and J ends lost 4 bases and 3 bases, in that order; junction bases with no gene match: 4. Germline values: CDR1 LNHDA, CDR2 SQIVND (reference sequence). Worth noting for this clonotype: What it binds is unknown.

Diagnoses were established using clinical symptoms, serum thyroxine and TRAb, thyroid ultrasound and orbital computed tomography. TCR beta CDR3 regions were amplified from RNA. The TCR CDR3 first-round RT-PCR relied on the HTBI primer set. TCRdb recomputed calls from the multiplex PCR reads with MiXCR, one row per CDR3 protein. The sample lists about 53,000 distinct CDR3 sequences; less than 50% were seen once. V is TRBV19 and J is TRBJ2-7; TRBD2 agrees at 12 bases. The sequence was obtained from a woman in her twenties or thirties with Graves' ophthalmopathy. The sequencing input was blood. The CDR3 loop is CASSRTSGTYYEQYF. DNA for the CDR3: TGTGCCAGTAGTAGGACTAGCGGGACTTACTACGAGCAGTACTTC.